A selection of T cell receptor beta chains follows, all from one sample in a study of blood T cell repertoires in COVID-19. The method was immunoSEQ multiplex PCR; TCRdb's version includes in-frame clones alone and lacks a portion of them. In the table there are around 98,000 clones, approximately 84% of which are singletons. The sequenced material came from peripheral blood. The receptors shown here come from a woman aged 55-70 years with acute or convalescent COVID-19. The CDR3 runs from the conserved cysteine through the conserved F or W. The D gene is left open where the match is weak. For some rows the clone size is stated as once, few or many, or as a class when expanded; others skip it.

V gene	J gene	clone size	D gene	CDR3 DNA	CDR3 protein
TRBV5-6	TRBJ1-2	NA	NA	TGTGCCAGCAGCGCACAGGGTATTAACTATGGCTACACCTTC	CASSAQGINYGYTF
TRBV7-3	TRBJ2-5	NA	TRBD2	TGTGCCAGCAGCCTCATTGGAGCGGGGGGGCCGAGTTTGGAGACCCAGTACTTC	CASSLIGAGGPSLETQYF
TRBV4-2	TRBJ1-5	NA	NA	TGTGCCAGCAGCCAAGAGGTATATCAGGCCCAGCATTTT	CASSQEVYQAQHF
TRBV24-1	TRBJ2-3	NA	TRBD2	TGTGCCACCAGTGATTTCGTAGCGGGGGGCACAGATACGCAGTATTTT	CATSDFVAGGTDTQYF
TRBV5-6	TRBJ1-1	few	TRBD1	TGTGCCAGCAGCTCCGGGGCAGGGGGGACTGAAGCTTTCTTT	CASSSGAGGTEAFF
TRBV30	TRBJ1-1	once	TRBD1	TGTGCCTGGAGTGTACGGGGGACAGGGAAGTACACTGAAGCTTTCTTT	CAWSVRGTGKYTEAFF
TRBV5-1	TRBJ2-5	NA	TRBD1	TGCGCCAGCAGCTTGAGGGTATCGACAGGGGGTGAGACCCAGTACTTC	CASSLRVSTGGETQYF
TRBV12-5	TRBJ1-5	NA	NA	TGTGCTAGTGCGGGGATGGGTCAGCCCCAGCATTTT	CASAGMGQPQHF
TRBV19	TRBJ1-6	once	NA	TGTGCCAGTAATCCGGGAAGAAGGGCACCCCTCCACTTT	CASNPGRRAPLHF
TRBV7-2	TRBJ1-6	NA	NA	TGTGCCAGCAGCCCCCCGGCAGGGGAAGTTAATTCACCCCTCCACTTT	CASSPPAGEVNSPLHF
TRBV2	TRBJ2-7	NA	NA	TGTGCCAGCAAAACGTCCCGGGGGGACACCTACGAGCAGTACTTC	CASKTSRGDTYEQYF
TRBV7-2	TRBJ2-2	NA	TRBD2	TGTGCCAGCAGCTTAGTATCGCGGGGGAGCACCGGGGAGCTGTTTTTT	CASSLVSRGSTGELFF
TRBV29-1	TRBJ2-3	NA	TRBD1	TGCAGCGGAGCAGGGGGCGGAACAGATACGCAGTATTTT	CSGAGGGTDTQYF
TRBV19	TRBJ2-1	NA	NA	TGTGCCAGTAGCTACACTAGGGTTAGCTCCTACAATGAGCAGTTCTTC	CASSYTRVSSYNEQFF
TRBV28	TRBJ1-1	NA	TRBD1	TGTGCCAGCAGGACCACCCCCACCGGACAGGACAAGGCTTTCTTT	CASRTTPTGQDKAFF
TRBV7-8	TRBJ1-2	NA	NA	TGTGCCAGCAGCTCCGGCCCGGGACAATTCTATGGCTACACCTTC	CASSSGPGQFYGYTF
TRBV9	TRBJ1-4	NA	NA	TGTGCCAGCAGCCTCACCGGGATAAACTATGAAAAACTGTTTTTT	CASSLTGINYEKLFF
TRBV7-8	TRBJ1-2	NA	NA	TGTGCCAGCAGCGGGGGAGGGGCAGCTAACTATGGCTACACCTTC	CASSGGGAANYGYTF
TRBV6-5	TRBJ1-4	NA	NA	TGTGCCAGCAGTTTGGACAGCCTTAATGAAAAACTGTTTTTT	CASSLDSLNEKLFF
TRBV28	TRBJ1-2	NA	TRBD1	TGTGCCAGTCGAACGCAGGGGGACTATGGCTACACCTTC	CASRTQGDYGYTF
TRBV28	TRBJ1-1	NA	NA	TGTGCCAGCGCGGGCCCGGGGAACACTGAAGCTTTCTTT	CASAGPGNTEAFF
TRBV3-1/TRBV3-2	TRBJ1-4	few	NA	TGTGCCAGCAGTCAGAGATATGACAGGCCTAATGAAAAACTGTTTTTT	CASSQRYDRPNEKLFF
TRBV2	TRBJ1-4	once	NA	TGTGCCAGCAGTGTCGAAGCAACAACTAATGAAAAACTGTTTTTT	CASSVEATTNEKLFF
TRBV5-6	TRBJ1-1	NA	NA	TGTGCCAGCAGCCTTATGTCGAACACTGAAGCTTTCTTT	CASSLMSNTEAFF
TRBV12-3/TRBV12-4	TRBJ1-2	once	TRBD1	TGTGCCAGCAGTTTCCGGACAGGGTTAGGCTACACCTTC	CASSFRTGLGYTF
TRBV7-7	TRBJ2-5	once	TRBD2	TGTGCCAGCAGCTTATGGGGGGGGCAAGAGACCCAGTACTTC	CASSLWGGQETQYF
TRBV2	TRBJ2-2	NA	TRBD2	TGTGCCAGCAGTCTAGCGGGGGGGCTAGGCACCGGGGAGCTGTTTTTT	CASSLAGGLGTGELFF
TRBV7-9	TRBJ2-1	NA	NA	TGTGCCAGCAGCTGGGGGCAGGGATCCTACAATGAGCAGTTCTTC	CASSWGQGSYNEQFF
TRBV5-1	TRBJ1-2	NA	TRBD1	TGCGCCAGCAGCTCCGGACAGGGAAGTGTTTTGAATGGCTACACCTTC	CASSSGQGSVLNGYTF
TRBV3-1/TRBV3-2	TRBJ2-3	NA	NA	TGTGCCAGCAGCCAAGCTTACTCTGGGGGGTACACAGATACGCAGTATTTT	CASSQAYSGGYTDTQYF
TRBV12-3/TRBV12-4	TRBJ1-1	NA	NA	TGTGCCAGCAGTCCAGGGTTCGTGGCTTTCTTT	CASSPGFVAFF
TRBV10-3	TRBJ1-3	NA	NA	TGTGCCATCAGTGCGGACTCACTCTCCGGAAACACCATATATTTT	CAISADSLSGNTIYF
TRBV5-1	TRBJ2-7	NA	TRBD1	TGCGCCAGCAGCTTGGCCGGACAGGAACGCCCGTACTTC	CASSLAGQERPYF
TRBV7-9	TRBJ1-1	NA	NA	TGTGCCAGCAGCCACGGGGGGGACACTGAAGCTTTCTTT	CASSHGGDTEAFF
TRBV11-2	TRBJ2-2	many	TRBD2	TGTGCCAGCAGCTTACTTCGGACTAGCATCGGGGAGCTGTTTTTT	CASSLLRTSIGELFF
TRBV28	TRBJ2-5	NA	TRBD1	TGTGCCAGCAGGACGGACAGGGGGGTTCGAGAGACCCAGTACTTC	CASRTDRGVRETQYF
TRBV6-2/TRBV6-3	TRBJ1-2	NA	NA	TGTGCCAGCAGTTACGGAAAGGGGGTTAACTATGGCTACACCTTC	CASSYGKGVNYGYTF
TRBV30	TRBJ1-6	many	NA	TGTGCCTCAAAAGGGGTTGGTAATTCACCCCTCCACTTT	CASKGVGNSPLHF
TRBV5-1	TRBJ2-4	NA	TRBD1	TGCGCCAGCAGTAAGGGACAGGGGGTCATAAACATTCAGTACTTC	CASSKGQGVINIQYF
TRBV18	TRBJ2-3	NA	NA	TGTGCCAGCTCACCACCCTCAGGGGTAGTGACAGATACGCAGTATTTT	CASSPPSGVVTDTQYF
TRBV28	TRBJ2-3	NA	NA	TGTGCCAGCAGTTCCGCGGGACGTAGCACAGATACGCAGTATTTT	CASSSAGRSTDTQYF
TRBV24-1	TRBJ1-2	NA	NA	TGTGCCACCAGTGGTAGCTATGGCTACACCTTC	CATSGSYGYTF
TRBV5-4	TRBJ1-4	once	TRBD1	TGTGCCAGCAGCCTAAATCCCGGGACAGCTAATGAAAAACTGTTTTTT	CASSLNPGTANEKLFF
TRBV2	TRBJ2-1	once	TRBD2	TGTGCCAGCCTAGCGGGGGGTTACAATGAGCAGTTCTTC	CASLAGGYNEQFF
TRBV28	TRBJ1-5	NA	NA	TGTGCCAGCAGTTACCGGGGGCCCCAGCATTTT	CASSYRGPQHF
TRBV7-9	TRBJ2-3	NA	NA	TGTGCCAGCAGCTTAGAGGAGGGGGCAACGCAGTATTTT	CASSLEEGATQYF
TRBV15	TRBJ2-1	NA	NA	TGTGCCACCAGCACAGAGCCAGGGTTTAGGAATGAGCAGTTCTTC	CATSTEPGFRNEQFF
TRBV5-1	TRBJ1-2	NA	NA	TGCGCCAGCAGCTTGGAGGCGGGCTCTAACTATGGCTACACCTTC	CASSLEAGSNYGYTF
TRBV9	TRBJ2-2	NA	NA	TGTGCCAGCAGCGTAGTCCTCACCGGGGAGCTGTTTTTT	CASSVVLTGELFF
TRBV19	TRBJ1-1	NA	TRBD1	TGTGCCAGCAGACACAGGGGGACCACTGAAGCTTTCTTT	CASRHRGTTEAFF
TRBV10-3	TRBJ2-1	NA	TRBD2	TGTGCCAGCTCCGGGGGGGGCCCGAGAGACAATGAGCAGTTCTTC	CASSGGGPRDNEQFF
TRBV5-4	TRBJ2-7	NA	NA	TGTGCCAGCAGCTTGGAGTCAGGGGTGGGCGAGCAGTACTTC	CASSLESGVGEQYF
TRBV6-1	TRBJ2-6	NA	NA	TGTGCCAGCAGTGATAGATACTCTGGGGCCAACGTCCTGACTTTC	CASSDRYSGANVLTF
TRBV5-4	TRBJ2-1	NA	TRBD2	TGTGCCAGCAGCTTGACAGCGGGGGGCCACGATGAGCAGTTCTTC	CASSLTAGGHDEQFF
TRBV30	TRBJ2-5	NA	NA	TGTGCCTGGAGTTGGAGAGAGCAAGAGACCCAGTACTTC	CAWSWREQETQYF